This TCR beta chain appears in the sequencing data of a study of T cell repertoires in cytomegalovirus infection. Study background: CMV epitopes used comprised recently identified HLA-C-restricted ones and well-studied HLA-B-restricted ones. Public TCR beta signatures provided an indication of both CMV infection and a matching HLA type.

Study-level results: Within the response measured ex vivo, HLA-C-restricted CMV-specific TCR beta clonotypes were dominant.

This clonotype was seen a handful of times. Its antigen is unidentified. Germline loops: CDR1 MNHNY, CDR2 SVGAGI (reference sequence). The ends were cut back, 7 bases at V and 4 bases at J, with 10 bases in the middle. The CDR3 runs to 12 residues. Each CDR3 protein is one row after TCRdb ran MiXCR on the reads. The sample has about 570,000 distinct CDR3 sequences, approximately 40% seen once. The chain joins TRBV6-6 to TRBJ1-2, with D possibly being TRBD1 (5 bases). The sample in question was cultured PBMCs, obtained from culture after CMV antigen stimulation. This clonotype originated in a human donor in good health (CMV status not recorded). Some clones in this sample may be carry-over from other donors' samples. This CDR3 is CASTADSYGYTF. As DNA, the CDR3 is TGTGCCAGCACGGCAGACAGCTATGGCTACACCTTC.